This T cell receptor (beta chain) was sequenced during a study of cytomegalovirus exposure and HLA in healthy donors. The CDR3 is 12 residues long. The V end lost 2 bases, the J end lost 10 bases, and 8 bases lay between the germline ends. Germline lookup yields CDR1 MNHEY and CDR2 SMNVEV (reference sequence). General observations from the study: It was likely that a cluster of highly shared sequence variants was a sequencing artifact. The availability of immune exposure information extended only to CMV serostatus.

There are a few counts of this clone. Its antigen is unidentified. Researchers ran the PCR with 60 Vbeta and 13 Jbeta primers. Profiled with immunoSEQ multiplex PCR; TCRdb holds only in-frame clones, not every one. The table has under 170,000 clones, around 79% seen once. The sequence derives from a human donor in good health. The chain uses TRBV27 and TRBJ1-4; D remains unclear. Sequenced material: PBMCs. For the CDR3, the DNA is TGTGCCAGCAGTTTAGCACGAGGAAAACTGTTTTTT. Translated: CASSLARGKLFF.